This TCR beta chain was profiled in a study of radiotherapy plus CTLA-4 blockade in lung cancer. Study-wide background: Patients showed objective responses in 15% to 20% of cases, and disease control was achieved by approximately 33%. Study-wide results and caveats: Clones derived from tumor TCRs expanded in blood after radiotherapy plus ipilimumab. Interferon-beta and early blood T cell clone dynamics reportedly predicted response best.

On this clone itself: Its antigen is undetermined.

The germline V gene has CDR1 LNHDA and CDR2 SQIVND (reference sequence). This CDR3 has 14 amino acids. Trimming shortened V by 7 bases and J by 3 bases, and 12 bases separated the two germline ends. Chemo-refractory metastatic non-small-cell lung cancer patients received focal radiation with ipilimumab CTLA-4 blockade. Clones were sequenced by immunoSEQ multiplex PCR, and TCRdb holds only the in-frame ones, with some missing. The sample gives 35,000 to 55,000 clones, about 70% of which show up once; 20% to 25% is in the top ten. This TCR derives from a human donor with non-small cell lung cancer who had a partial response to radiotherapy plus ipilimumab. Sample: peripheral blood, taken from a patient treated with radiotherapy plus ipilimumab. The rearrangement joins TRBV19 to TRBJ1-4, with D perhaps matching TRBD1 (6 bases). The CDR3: CASTEGGANEKLFF. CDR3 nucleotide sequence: TGTGCCAGTACCGAAGGGGGGGCTAATGAAAAACTGTTTTTT.